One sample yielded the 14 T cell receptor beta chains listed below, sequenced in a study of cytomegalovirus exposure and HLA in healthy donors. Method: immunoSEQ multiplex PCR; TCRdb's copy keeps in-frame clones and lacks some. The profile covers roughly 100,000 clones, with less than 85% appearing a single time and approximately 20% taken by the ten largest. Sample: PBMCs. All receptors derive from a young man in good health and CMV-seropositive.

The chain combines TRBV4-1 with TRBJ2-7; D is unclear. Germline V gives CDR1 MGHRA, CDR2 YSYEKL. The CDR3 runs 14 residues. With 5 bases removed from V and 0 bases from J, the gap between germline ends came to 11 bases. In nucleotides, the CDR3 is TGCGCCAGCAGCGCCGGTCGTTACTCCTACGAGCAGTACTTC. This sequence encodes CASSAGRYSYEQYF.

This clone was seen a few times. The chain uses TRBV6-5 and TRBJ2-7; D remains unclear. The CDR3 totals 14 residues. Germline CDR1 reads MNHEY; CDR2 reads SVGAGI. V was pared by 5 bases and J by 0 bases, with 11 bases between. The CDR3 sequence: CASSRTVTSYEQYF. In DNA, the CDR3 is TGTGCCAGCAGTCGTACAGTGACCTCCTACGAGCAGTACTTC.

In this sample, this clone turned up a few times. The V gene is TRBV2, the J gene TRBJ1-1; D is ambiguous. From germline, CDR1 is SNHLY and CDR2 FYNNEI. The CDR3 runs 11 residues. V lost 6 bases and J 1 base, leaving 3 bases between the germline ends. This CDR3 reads CASRQNTEAFF. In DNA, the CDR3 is TGTGCCAGCAGACAGAACACTGAAGCTTTCTTT.

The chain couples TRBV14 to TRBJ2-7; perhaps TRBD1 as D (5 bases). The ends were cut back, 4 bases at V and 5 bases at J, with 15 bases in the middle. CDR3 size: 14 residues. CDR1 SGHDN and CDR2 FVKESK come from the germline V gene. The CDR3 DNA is TGTGCCAGCAGCCTCCGCGCAGGGCCCGACGAGCAGTACTTC. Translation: CASSLRAGPDEQYF.

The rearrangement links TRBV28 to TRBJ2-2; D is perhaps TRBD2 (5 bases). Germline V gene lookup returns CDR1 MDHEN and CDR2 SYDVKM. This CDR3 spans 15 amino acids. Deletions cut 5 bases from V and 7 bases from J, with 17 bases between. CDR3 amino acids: CASSPLRDAGGELFF. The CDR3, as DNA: TGTGCCAGCAGTCCGCTAAGGGATGCGGGCGGGGAGCTGTTTTTT.

CDR3 in DNA: TGCAGCGTCCACAGGGTCCTCTACGAGCAGTACGTC. Residues: CSVHRVLYEQYV. The V and J genes are TRBV29-1 and TRBJ2-7, with TRBD1 as a possible D gene (6 bases). V was pared by 6 bases and J by 3 bases, with 12 bases between. CDR1 and CDR2 from the germline V gene are SQVTM and ANQGSEA. The CDR3 is 12 residues long.

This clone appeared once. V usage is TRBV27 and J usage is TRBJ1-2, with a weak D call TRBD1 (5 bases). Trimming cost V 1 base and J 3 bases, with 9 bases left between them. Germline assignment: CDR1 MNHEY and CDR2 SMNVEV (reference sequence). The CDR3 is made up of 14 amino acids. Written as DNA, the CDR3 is TGTGCCAGCAGTTTATATCGGGGGGACTATGGCTACACCTTC. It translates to CASSLYRGDYGYTF.

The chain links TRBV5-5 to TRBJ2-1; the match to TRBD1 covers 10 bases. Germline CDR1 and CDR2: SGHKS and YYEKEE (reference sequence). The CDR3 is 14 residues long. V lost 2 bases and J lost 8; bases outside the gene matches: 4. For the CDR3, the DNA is TGTGCCAGCAGCTTCGGGACAGGGGTCGATGAGCAGTTCTTC. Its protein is CASSFGTGVDEQFF.

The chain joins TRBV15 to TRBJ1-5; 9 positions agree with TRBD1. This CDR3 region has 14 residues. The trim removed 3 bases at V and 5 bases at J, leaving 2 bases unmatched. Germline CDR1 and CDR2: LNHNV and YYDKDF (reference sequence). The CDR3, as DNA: TGTGCCACCAGCAGGGACAGGGGATATCAGCCCCAGCATTTT. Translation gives CATSRDRGYQPQHF.

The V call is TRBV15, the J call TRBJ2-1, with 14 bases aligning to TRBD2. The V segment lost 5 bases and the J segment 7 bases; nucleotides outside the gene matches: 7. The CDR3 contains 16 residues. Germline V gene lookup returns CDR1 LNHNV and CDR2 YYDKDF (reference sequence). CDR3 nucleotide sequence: TGTGCCACCAGCGGGGGACTAGCGGGAGATGTAAATGAGCAGTTCTTC. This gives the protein CATSGGLAGDVNEQFF.

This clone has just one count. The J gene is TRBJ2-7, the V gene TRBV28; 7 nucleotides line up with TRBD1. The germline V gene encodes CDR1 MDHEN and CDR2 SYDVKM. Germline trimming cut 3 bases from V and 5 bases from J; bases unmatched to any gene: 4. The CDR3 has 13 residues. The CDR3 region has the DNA TGTGCCAGCAGTTTTGGTACAGGGGACGAGCAGTACTTC. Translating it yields CASSFGTGDEQYF.

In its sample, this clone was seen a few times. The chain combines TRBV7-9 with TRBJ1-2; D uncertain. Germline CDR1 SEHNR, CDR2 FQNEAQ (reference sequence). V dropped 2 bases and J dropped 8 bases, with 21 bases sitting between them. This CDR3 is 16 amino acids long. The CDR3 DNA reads TGTGCCAGCAGCTTATCGGGAGGGTGGCCGATAAACGGCTACACCTTC. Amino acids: CASSLSGGWPINGYTF.

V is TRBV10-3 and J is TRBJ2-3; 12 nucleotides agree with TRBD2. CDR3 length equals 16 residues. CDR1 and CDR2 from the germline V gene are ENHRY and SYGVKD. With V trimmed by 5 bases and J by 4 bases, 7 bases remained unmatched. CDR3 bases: TGTGCCATCAGTTTTCGGACTAGCGGGAATTCAGATACGCAGTATTTT. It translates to CAISFRTSGNSDTQYF.

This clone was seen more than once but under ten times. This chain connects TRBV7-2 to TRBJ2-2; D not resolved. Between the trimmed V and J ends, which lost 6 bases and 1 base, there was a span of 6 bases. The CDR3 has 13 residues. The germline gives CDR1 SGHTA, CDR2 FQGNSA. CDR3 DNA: TGTGCCAGCAGTCGACAGAACACCGGGGAGCTGTTTTTT. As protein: CASSRQNTGELFF.